This record looks at one TCR beta chain sequence and its context. Its antigen remains unidentified. No much larger clone exists at a distance of one base, and base qualities are not known. Other DNA sequences within the sample encode an identical CDR3. This sample was included in a study of shared clonotypes between healthy human individuals (dated by TCRdb to 2018 to 2021). About the full investigation: Three men and two women, aged 18 to 49 years, made up the cohort. For each donor, CD4 naive and CD4 memory were each given three plates, CD8 naive was given two plates, and CD8 memory was given one plate. Blood TCR repertoires of a handful of healthy adults were deeply sequenced to estimate repertoire size and the extent of clonotype sharing between individuals. Different laboratories and diverse techniques were used to prepare libraries and sequence TCR repertoires, to increase sequencing depth and limit assay-specific biases. Per donor, leukapheresis produced somewhere between about 0.9 and 9 billion PBMCs. What the study reported, not specific to this receptor: Compared with non-shared clonotypes, clonotypes shared by all four sorted-subset donors had higher generation probabilities. Naive subsets generally had larger estimated clonotype richness than memory subsets did. Across a few donors, approximately 5% of naive CD4, around 3.5% of naive CD8, roughly 2.3% of memory CD4, and approximately 0.42% of memory CD8 clonotypes were shared. Rarefaction of sorted-subset datasets indicated incomplete sequencing despite the large sequencing depth. Only blood was sampled, and tissue TCR repertoires likely differ from those in blood. Because the study included only a small number of donors, the genetic and exposure-history diversity represented was limited. Pairwise subsampling led to the expectation that sequencing depth would affect the degree of clonotype sharing among donors.

From the germline V gene (reference sequence), CDR1 is SEHNR and CDR2 is FQNEAQ. The CDR3 goes from the cysteine to the phenylalanine over 12 residues. Only the CDR3 part of the read is kept: 36 bases, read in frame from the first base. V loses 5 bases of germline sequence and J loses 4 bases, and the interval between the two ends is 8 bases. For the CD8 naive samples, CD45RO-negative cells were positively selected for CCR7, yielding a CD45RA+CCR7+ population from which TemRA cells were excluded. Healthy HIV-negative adults with no recently reported acute infections or vaccinations were included as donors. Every donor was a Caucasian adult living in Nashville, Tennessee, USA. After blood collection by leukapheresis, PBMCs were isolated using Ficoll-Histopaque density gradient centrifugation and then cryopreserved in the vapor phase of liquid nitrogen. Analytical flow cytometry was used to check the purity and quantity of each magnetically sorted T cell population. Each sorted fraction had its genomic DNA isolated and then quantified by UV absorbance on a Nanodrop 2000c.

Using the deep immunoSEQ assay, multiplex PCR amplified TCR CDR3 regions from genomic DNA. Extracted genomic DNA from each cell subset was distributed evenly across all wells of several immunoSEQ 96-well plates, and each plate was treated as a replicate. For sorted subsets, approximately 190 ng of genomic DNA, equivalent to roughly 33,000 T cell genomes, went into each replicate PCR. The purified libraries were quantified using a Qubit 3.0 fluorometer, sized with a Bioanalyzer 2100, and then quantified again using the KAPA Library Quantification kit. Every immunoSEQ 96-well plate was sequenced on a dedicated single-read 150-cycle Illumina NextSeq 550 flow cell. Per the original workflow: The immunoSEQ output contained only junctional sequences without quality scores, so filtering could not match that applied to full-length reads. To assign V/J genes and CDR3, sequences were annotated against IMGT germline references using PyIR, a Python wrapper for IgBLAST v1.9. Reads were removed for weak V/J assignments (E-value above 1e-6), missing CDR3, stop codons, out-of-frame junctions, or ambiguous translated residues. V3J clonotypes were defined as sequences sharing the same inferred V gene, J gene, and CDR3 amino acid sequence. Percentage overlap between repertoires was computed as shared unique clonotypes divided by the size of the smaller repertoire. Repertoire richness was assessed with RTK rarefaction, the Chao1 estimator, and Recon v2.1 estimates of unobserved clonotypes. OLGA was used to compute generation probabilities for all TCRbeta clonotypes that the gDNA method yielded from a handful of donors. Drawn from immuneACCESS, this table holds only the in-frame rearrangements with V and J called that TCRdb kept. Clones are partly lost; checked studies trace under half to an unresolved V gene and leave the rest unexplained. That table gives V, J and clone size, and the DNA gave D and trimming. The sample table contains 750,000 to 1,000,000 clones; only one count was recorded for about 91% of them. The ten largest make up nearly 25% of the sample.

Sequenced: naive CD8+ T cells sorted from blood. The cell subset or site label of this sample denotes: CD45RA+CCR7+. This receptor was obtained from a man aged 30-40 years in good health. The sequence is built from TRBV7-9 and TRBJ1-1; TRBD1 is a weak D gene call, 6 bases matching. The DNA sequence follows: TGTGCCAGCAGCAGGGGGGGCACTGAAGCTTTCTTT. This encodes CASSRGGTEAFF.